This T cell receptor beta chain appears in the sequencing data of a study of blood T cell repertoires in COVID-19. Background on the study: The study drew acute and convalescent COVID-19 samples from the United States, Italy and Spain. The analysed material was cDNA or gDNA that came from T cells, B-cell-depleted T cells, or PBMCs.

As handled by the study authors: Reference gene primers were amplified, and this amplification served to estimate nucleated cell counts. The data were produced by immunoSEQ multiplex PCR, yet TCRdb's version contains in-frame clones alone and is incomplete. V and J calls and clone size are given by that table; D and trimming were obtained from the DNA. The sample has 200,000 to 300,000 clones, around four fifths seen once. V lost 8 bases to trimming and J lost 5 bases, with 18 bases between them. The CDR3 has 13 residues. Looked up from germline, CDR1 is SQVTM and CDR2 is ANQGSEA. Sequenced input: peripheral blood. The chain recombines TRBV29-1 with TRBJ2-5; a possible D gene is TRBD2 (6 bases). This sequence was found in an older woman with active or convalescent COVID-19. CDR3 bases: TGCAGCTTTACCCGAAGCGGGCAGGAGACCCAGTACTTC. Translation: CSFTRSGQETQYF.